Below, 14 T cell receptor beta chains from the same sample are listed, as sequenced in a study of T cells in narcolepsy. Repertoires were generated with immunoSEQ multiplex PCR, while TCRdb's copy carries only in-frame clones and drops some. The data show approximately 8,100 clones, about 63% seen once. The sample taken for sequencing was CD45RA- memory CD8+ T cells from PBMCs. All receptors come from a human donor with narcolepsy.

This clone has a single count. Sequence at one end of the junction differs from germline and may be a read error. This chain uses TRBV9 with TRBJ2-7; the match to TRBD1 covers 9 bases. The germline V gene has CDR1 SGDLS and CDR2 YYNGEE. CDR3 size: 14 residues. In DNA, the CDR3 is TGTGCCAGCAGTGGTGGGACAGGGACGTACGGGCAGTACTTC. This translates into CASSGGTGTYGQYF.

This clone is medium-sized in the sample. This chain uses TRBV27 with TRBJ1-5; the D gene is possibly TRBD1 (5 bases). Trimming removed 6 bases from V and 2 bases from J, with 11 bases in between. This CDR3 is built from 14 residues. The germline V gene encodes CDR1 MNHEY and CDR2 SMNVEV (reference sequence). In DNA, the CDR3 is TGTGCCAGCAGGCAGGGAATGGGCAATCAGCCCCAGCATTTT. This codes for CASRQGMGNQPQHF.

The CDR3 sequence is CASSQDRGTQYF. Written as DNA, the CDR3 is TGCGCCAGCAGCCAAGATCGTGGGACCCAGTACTTC. The chain employs TRBV4-1 and TRBJ2-5; the D is unclear. The CDR3 spans 12 residues. The ends were cut back, 0 bases at V and 7 bases at J, with 6 bases in the middle. The germline gives CDR1 MGHRA, CDR2 YSYEKL.

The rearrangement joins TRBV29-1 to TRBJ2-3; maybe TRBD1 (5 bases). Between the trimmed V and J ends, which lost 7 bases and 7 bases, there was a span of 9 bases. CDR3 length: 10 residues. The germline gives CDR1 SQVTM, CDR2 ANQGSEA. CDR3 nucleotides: TGCAGCGCCACAGGCTATACGCAGTATTTT. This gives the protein CSATGYTQYF.

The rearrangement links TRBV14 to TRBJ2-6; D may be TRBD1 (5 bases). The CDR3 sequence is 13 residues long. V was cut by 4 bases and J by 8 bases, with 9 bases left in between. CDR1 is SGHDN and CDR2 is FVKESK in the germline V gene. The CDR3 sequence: CASSLQASNVLTF. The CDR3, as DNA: TGTGCCAGCAGCCTACAGGCGTCCAACGTCCTGACTTTC.

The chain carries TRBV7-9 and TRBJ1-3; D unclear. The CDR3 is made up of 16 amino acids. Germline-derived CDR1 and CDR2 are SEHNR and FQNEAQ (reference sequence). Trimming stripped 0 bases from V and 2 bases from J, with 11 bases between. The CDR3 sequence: CASSLAVAPAGNTIYF. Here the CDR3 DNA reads TGTGCCAGCAGCTTAGCGGTCGCTCCAGCTGGAAACACCATATATTTT.

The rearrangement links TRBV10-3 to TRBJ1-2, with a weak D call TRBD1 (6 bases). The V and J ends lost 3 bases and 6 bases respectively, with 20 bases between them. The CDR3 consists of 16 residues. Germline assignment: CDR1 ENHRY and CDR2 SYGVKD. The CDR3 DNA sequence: TGTGCCATCAGTGATGCCGGGCAGGGGATGTCAGATGGCTACACCTTC. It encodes CAISDAGQGMSDGYTF.

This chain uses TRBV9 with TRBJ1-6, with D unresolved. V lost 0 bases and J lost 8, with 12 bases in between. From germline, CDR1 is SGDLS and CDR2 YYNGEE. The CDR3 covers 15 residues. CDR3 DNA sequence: TGTGCCAGCAGCGTAGGAAGGACCTGGGATTCACCCCTCCACTTT. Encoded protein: CASSVGRTWDSPLHF.

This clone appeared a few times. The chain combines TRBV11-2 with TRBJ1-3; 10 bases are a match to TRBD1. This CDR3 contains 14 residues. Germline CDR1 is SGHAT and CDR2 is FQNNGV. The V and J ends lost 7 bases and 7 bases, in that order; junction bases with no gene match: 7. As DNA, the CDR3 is TGTGCCAGCATCGACCAGGGACAGGGGAACACCATATATTTT. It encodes CASIDQGQGNTIYF.

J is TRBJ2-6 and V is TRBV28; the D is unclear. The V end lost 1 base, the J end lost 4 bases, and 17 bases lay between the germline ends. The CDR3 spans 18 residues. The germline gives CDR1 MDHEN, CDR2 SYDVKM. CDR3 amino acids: CASSLYSREALGANVLTF. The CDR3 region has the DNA TGTGCCAGCAGTTTATACTCTCGTGAAGCTCTGGGGGCCAACGTCCTGACTTTC.

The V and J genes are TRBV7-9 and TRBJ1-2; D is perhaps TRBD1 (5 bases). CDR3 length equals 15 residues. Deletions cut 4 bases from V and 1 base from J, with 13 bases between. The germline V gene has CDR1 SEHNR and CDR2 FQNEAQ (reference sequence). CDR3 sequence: CASSSWDSDNYGYTF. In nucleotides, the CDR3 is TGTGCCAGCAGCTCATGGGACTCCGATAACTATGGCTACACCTTC.

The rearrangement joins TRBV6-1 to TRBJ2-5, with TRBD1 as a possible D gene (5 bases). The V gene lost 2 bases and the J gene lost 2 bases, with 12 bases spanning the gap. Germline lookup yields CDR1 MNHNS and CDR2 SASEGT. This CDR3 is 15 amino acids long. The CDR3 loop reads CASSENSGQQETQYF. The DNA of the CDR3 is TGTGCCAGCAGTGAAAATTCAGGGCAGCAAGAGACCCAGTACTTC.

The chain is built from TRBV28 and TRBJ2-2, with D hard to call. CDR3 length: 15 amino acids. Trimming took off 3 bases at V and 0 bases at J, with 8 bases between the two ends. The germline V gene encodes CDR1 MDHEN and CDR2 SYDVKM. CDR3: CASSFTTANTGELFF. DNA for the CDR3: TGTGCCAGCAGTTTTACTACAGCGAACACCGGGGAGCTGTTTTTT.

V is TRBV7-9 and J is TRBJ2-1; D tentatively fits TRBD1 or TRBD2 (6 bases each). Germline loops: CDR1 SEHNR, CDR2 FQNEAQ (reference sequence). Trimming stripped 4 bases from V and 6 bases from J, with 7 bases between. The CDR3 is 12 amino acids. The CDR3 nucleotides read TGTGCCAGCAGCTCGGGGGCCAATGAGCAGTTCTTC. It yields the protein CASSSGANEQFF.